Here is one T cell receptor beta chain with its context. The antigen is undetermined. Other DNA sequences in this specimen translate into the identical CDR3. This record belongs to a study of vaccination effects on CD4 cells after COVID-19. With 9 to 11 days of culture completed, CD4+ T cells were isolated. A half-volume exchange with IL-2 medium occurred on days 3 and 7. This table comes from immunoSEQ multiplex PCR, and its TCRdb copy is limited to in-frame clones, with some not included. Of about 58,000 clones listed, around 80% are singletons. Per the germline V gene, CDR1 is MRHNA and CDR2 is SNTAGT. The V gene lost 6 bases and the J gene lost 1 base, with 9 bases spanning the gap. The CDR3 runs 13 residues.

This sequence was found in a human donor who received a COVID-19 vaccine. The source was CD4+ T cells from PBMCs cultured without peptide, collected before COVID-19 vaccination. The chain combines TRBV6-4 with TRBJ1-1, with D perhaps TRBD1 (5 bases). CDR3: CASSADRNTEAFF. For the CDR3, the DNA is TGTGCCAGCAGCGCCGACAGGAACACTGAAGCTTTCTTT.